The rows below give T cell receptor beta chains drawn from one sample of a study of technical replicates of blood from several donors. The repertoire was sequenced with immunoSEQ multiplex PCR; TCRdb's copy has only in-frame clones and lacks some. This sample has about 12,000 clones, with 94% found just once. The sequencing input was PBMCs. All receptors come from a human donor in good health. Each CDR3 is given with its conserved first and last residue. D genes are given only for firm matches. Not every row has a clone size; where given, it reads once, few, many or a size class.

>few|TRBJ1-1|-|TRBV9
CASQAEVNTEAFF
TGTGCCAGCCAGGCAGAAGTGAACACTGAAGCTTTCTTT
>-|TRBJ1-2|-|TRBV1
CTSSFIKADNPYGYTF
TGCACCAGCAGCTTCATCAAGGCGGACAATCCTTATGGCTACACCTTC
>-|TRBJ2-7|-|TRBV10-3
CAISEEEDLREQYF
TGTGCCATCAGTGAGGAAGAGGATCTGAGGGAGCAGTACTTC
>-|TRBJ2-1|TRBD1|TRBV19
CASSPGTGFYNEQFF
TGTGCCAGTAGTCCCGGGACAGGCTTTTACAATGAGCAGTTCTTC
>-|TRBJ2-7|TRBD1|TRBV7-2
CASSPPPGTAYEQYF
TGTGCCAGCAGCCCACCGCCCGGGACAGCCTACGAGCAGTACTTC
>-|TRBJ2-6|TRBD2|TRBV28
CASSLFGLAGGPGANVLTF
TGTGCCAGCAGTTTATTCGGCCTAGCGGGAGGGCCTGGGGCCAACGTCCTGACTTTC
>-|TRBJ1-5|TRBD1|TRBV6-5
CASSQIGQANQPQHF
TGTGCCAGCAGTCAAATAGGACAGGCAAATCAGCCCCAGCATTTT
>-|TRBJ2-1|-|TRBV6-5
CASSYSTGYEQFF
TGTGCCAGCAGTTACTCGACGGGGTATGAGCAGTTCTTC
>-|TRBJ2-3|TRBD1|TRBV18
CASSYAGDRGQRDTQYF
TGTGCCAGCTCGTACGCAGGGGACAGGGGGCAGAGAGATACGCAGTATTTT
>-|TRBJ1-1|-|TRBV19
CASTIGRGLGEAFF
TGTGCCAGTACCATAGGTCGGGGGTTGGGTGAAGCTTTCTTT
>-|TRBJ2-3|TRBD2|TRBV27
CASRRSPGTRTDTQYF
TGTGCCAGCAGGAGATCTCCCGGGACTAGGACAGATACGCAGTATTTT
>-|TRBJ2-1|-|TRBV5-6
CASSLVEGPYNEQFF
TGTGCCAGCAGCTTAGTTGAGGGCCCCTACAATGAGCAGTTCTTC
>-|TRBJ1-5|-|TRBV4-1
CASSQEDRGMSNQPQHF
TGCGCCAGCAGCCAAGAGGACCGCGGGATGAGCAATCAGCCCCAGCATTTT
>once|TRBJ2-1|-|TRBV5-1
CASTQTASYNEQFF
TGCGCCAGCACCCAGACAGCCTCCTACAATGAGCAGTTCTTC
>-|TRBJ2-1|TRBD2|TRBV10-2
CARGGTLYNEQFF
TGCGCCAGGGGGGGGACCCTCTACAATGAGCAGTTCTTC
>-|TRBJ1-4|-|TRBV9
CASSVEAGGATNEKLFF
TGTGCCAGCAGCGTAGAGGCAGGAGGGGCAACTAATGAAAAACTGTTTTTT
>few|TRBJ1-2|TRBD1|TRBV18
CASSPRGTGATYGYTF
TGTGCCAGCTCACCACGAGGGACAGGGGCTACCTATGGCTACACCTTC
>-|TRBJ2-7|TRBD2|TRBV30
CAWGSGTAHYEQYF
TGTGCCTGGGGTAGCGGGACGGCCCACTACGAGCAGTACTTC
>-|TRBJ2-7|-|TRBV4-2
CASSLTSGDKQYF
TGTGCCAGCAGCCTCACATCGGGGGATAAGCAGTACTTC
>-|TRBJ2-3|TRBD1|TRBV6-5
CASSRQGGEDTQYF
TGTGCCAGCAGCCGACAGGGGGGAGAAGATACGCAGTATTTT
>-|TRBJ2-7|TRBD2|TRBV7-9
CASSSDVVAGGTYEQYF
TGTGCCAGCAGCTCAGACGTAGTAGCGGGAGGAACCTACGAGCAGTACTTC
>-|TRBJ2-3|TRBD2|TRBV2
CASSGALAGSTDTQYF
TGTGCCAGCAGTGGAGCCCTAGCGGGAAGCACAGATACGCAGTATTTT
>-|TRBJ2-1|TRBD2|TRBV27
CASTKGTSGYNEQFF
TGTGCCAGCACCAAGGGGACTAGCGGGTACAATGAGCAGTTCTTC
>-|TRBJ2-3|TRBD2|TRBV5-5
CASSLVPSGNLLTDTQYF
TGTGCCAGCAGCTTGGTACCTAGCGGGAACCTTTTAACAGATACGCAGTATTTT
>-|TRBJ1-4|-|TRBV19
CASMDTSGPSNEKLFF
TGTGCCAGTATGGACACTTCAGGGCCATCTAATGAAAAACTGTTTTTT
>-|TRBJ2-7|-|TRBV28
CASRTYSALVEQYF
TGTGCCAGCAGAACCTATTCAGCGCTAGTCGAGCAGTACTTC
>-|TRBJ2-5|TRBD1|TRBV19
CASSRNSIGQGAETQYF
TGTGCCAGTAGTCGTAACTCTATCGGACAGGGAGCAGAGACCCAGTACTTC
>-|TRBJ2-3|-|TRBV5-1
CASSWGRGGPTDTQYF
TGCGCCAGCAGCTGGGGTCGGGGTGGGCCGACAGATACGCAGTATTTT
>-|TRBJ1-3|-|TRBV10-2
CASSEGVSGNTIYF
TGCGCCAGCAGTGAAGGGGTCTCTGGAAACACCATATATTTT
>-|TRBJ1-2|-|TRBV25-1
CASSEVGTGNYGYTF
TGTGCCAGCAGTGAAGTAGGAACAGGAAATTATGGCTACACCTTC
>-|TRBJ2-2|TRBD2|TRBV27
CASSWSLAGVTGELFF
TGTGCCAGCAGTTGGAGTCTAGCGGGAGTGACCGGGGAGCTGTTTTTT
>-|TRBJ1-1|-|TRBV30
CAWSAPWGDTEAFF
TGTGCCTGGAGTGCCCCCTGGGGAGACACTGAAGCTTTCTTT
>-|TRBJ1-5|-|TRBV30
CAWSKGVNQPQHF
TGTGCCTGGAGTAAAGGGGTCAATCAGCCCCAGCATTTT
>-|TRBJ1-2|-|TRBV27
CASRPRGKGYTF
TGTGCCAGCAGACCCCGGGGGAAGGGCTACACCTTC
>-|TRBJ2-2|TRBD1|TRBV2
CASHRQGPGELFF
TGTGCCAGCCATCGACAGGGCCCCGGGGAGCTGTTTTTT
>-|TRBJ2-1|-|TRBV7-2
CASSLDSLGWGEQFF
TGTGCCAGCAGCTTAGACTCACTAGGGTGGGGTGAGCAGTTCTTC
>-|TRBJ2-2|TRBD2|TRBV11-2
CASSASGSNTGELFF
TGTGCCAGCAGCGCTAGCGGGAGCAACACCGGGGAGCTGTTTTTT
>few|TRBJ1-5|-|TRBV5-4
CASSYRAGRLFSNQPQHF
TGTGCCAGCAGCTACAGGGCAGGGAGACTCTTTAGCAATCAGCCCCAGCATTTT
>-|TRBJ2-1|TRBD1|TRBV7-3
CASRPGQGFGNEQFF
TGTGCCAGCAGGCCGGGACAGGGATTTGGGAATGAGCAGTTCTTC
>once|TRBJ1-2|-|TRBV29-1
CSASEGDYGYTF
TGCAGCGCTTCGGAAGGGGACTATGGCTACACCTTC
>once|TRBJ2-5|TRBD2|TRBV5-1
CASSLAGGRETQYF
TGCGCTAGCAGCTTGGCCGGGGGGAGGGAGACCCAGTACTTC
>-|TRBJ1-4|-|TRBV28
CASSLPVPSEKLFF
TGTGCCAGCAGTTTACCAGTACCTTCTGAAAAACTGTTTTTT
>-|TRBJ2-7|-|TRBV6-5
CASTYSGSGTYEQYF
TGTGCCAGCACCTACAGCGGTAGCGGTACCTACGAGCAGTACTTC
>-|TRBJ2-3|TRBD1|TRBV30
CAWDRGTDTQYF
TGTGCCTGGGACAGGGGCACAGATACGCAGTATTTT
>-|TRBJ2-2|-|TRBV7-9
CASSPLSGAGELFF
TGTGCCAGCAGCCCGCTCTCAGGGGCCGGGGAGCTGTTTTTT
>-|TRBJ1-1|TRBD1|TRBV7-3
CASSFPGQSEAFF
TGTGCCAGCAGCTTCCCGGGACAGTCTGAAGCTTTCTTT
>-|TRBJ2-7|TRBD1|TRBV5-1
CASSPTGTDTYEQYF
TGCGCCAGCAGCCCAACCGGGACAGATACCTACGAGCAGTACTTC
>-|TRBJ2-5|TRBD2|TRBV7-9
CASSLGGTSYQETQYF
TGTGCCAGCAGCTTAGGGGGGACTAGTTACCAAGAGACCCAGTACTTC
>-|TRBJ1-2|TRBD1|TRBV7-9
CASSSDRATYGYTF
TGTGCCAGCAGCTCGGACAGGGCAACCTATGGCTACACCTTC
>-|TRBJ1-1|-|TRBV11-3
CASSQTAMNTEAFF
TGTGCCAGCAGCCAGACAGCCATGAACACTGAAGCTTTCTTT
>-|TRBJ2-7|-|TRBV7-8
CASSHRSLGGEQYF
TGTGCCAGCAGCCACAGGTCCCTCGGAGGGGAGCAGTACTTC